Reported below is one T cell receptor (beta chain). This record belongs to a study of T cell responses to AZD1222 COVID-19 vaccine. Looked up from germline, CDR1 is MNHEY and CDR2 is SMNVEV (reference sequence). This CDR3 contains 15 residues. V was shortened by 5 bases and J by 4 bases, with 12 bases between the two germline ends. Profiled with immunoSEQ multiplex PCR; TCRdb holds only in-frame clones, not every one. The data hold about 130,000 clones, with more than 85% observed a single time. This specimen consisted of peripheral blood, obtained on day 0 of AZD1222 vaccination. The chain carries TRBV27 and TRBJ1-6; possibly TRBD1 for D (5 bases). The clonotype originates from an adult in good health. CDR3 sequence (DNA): TGTGCCAGCAGTCCCTCGGCAGGGTATAATTCACCCCTCCACTTT. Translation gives CASSPSAGYNSPLHF.